A selection of T cell receptor beta chains follows, all from one sample in a study of blood T cell repertoires in COVID-19. Sequenced by immunoSEQ multiplex PCR; TCRdb stores in-frame clones only, minus some. The table includes roughly 100,000 clones, 81% detected once. The material sequenced was peripheral blood. The origin of the receptors is an elderly man with acute or convalescent COVID-19. The CDR3 runs from the conserved cysteine through the conserved F or W. D genes are given only for firm matches. Rows give clone size only sometimes, using once, few, many, or a class for an expanded clone.

DNA: TGTGCCAGTAGTATCTCTCAGACAGGGAGATCCTACAATGAGCAGTTCTTC
CDR3: CASSISQTGRSYNEQFF
D: TRBD1
size: NA
J: TRBJ2-1
V: TRBV19

DNA: TGTGCCAGTGGGGGGGGCTACGAGCAGTACTTC
CDR3: CASGGGYEQYF
D: TRBD2
size: once
J: TRBJ2-7
V: TRBV28

DNA: TGTGCCAGTAGTATCGCCCGGGGAGAGAACACTGAAGCTTTCTTT
CDR3: CASSIARGENTEAFF
D: NA
size: NA
J: TRBJ1-1
V: TRBV19

DNA: TGTGCCAGCTCACCACAGAGGGGGCTGAACACTGAAGCTTTCTTT
CDR3: CASSPQRGLNTEAFF
D: TRBD1
size: once
J: TRBJ1-1
V: TRBV18

DNA: TGTGCCAGCCGAATAAGAGGGCCTGAGTTCTTC
CDR3: CASRIRGPEFF
D: NA
size: NA
J: TRBJ2-1
V: TRBV28

DNA: TGTGCCAGTAGTGTAGCGGGAGGCTTATACGAGCAGTACTTC
CDR3: CASSVAGGLYEQYF
D: TRBD2
size: NA
J: TRBJ2-7
V: TRBV19

DNA: TGTGCCATCAGAGGACAGGGGGAGGCTTTCTTT
CDR3: CAIRGQGEAFF
D: TRBD1
size: NA
J: TRBJ1-1
V: TRBV10-3

DNA: TGTGCCAGCGCGATACTTTATCAGCCCCAGCATTTT
CDR3: CASAILYQPQHF
D: NA
size: NA
J: TRBJ1-5
V: TRBV28

DNA: TGTGCCAGCAGCCGGAAAACCAGGGGAAACATTCAGTACTTC
CDR3: CASSRKTRGNIQYF
D: NA
size: NA
J: TRBJ2-4
V: TRBV5-6

DNA: TGTGCCAGCAGTTTATGGGGCCCCTACGAGCAGTACTTC
CDR3: CASSLWGPYEQYF
D: NA
size: NA
J: TRBJ2-7
V: TRBV27

DNA: TGTGCCAGCAGTCCCCAGTTTACCGGGGAGCTGTTTTTT
CDR3: CASSPQFTGELFF
D: NA
size: NA
J: TRBJ2-2
V: TRBV27

DNA: TGTGCCAGCAGTCCTGTAGCCCACGAGCAGTACTTC
CDR3: CASSPVAHEQYF
D: NA
size: NA
J: TRBJ2-7
V: TRBV6-6

DNA: TGTGCCAGCAGTTGGACAGGGGGCGCGGGAGAGACCCAGTACTTC
CDR3: CASSWTGGAGETQYF
D: TRBD1
size: NA
J: TRBJ2-5
V: TRBV7-3

DNA: TGTGCCAGCAGCAAGACAGGGGGCGCGCTTGGCTACACCTTC
CDR3: CASSKTGGALGYTF
D: NA
size: NA
J: TRBJ1-2
V: TRBV21-1

DNA: TGTGCCAGCAGCTTACAGGGGAACTATGGCTACACCTTC
CDR3: CASSLQGNYGYTF
D: TRBD1
size: NA
J: TRBJ1-2
V: TRBV5-5

DNA: TGTGCCAGCTCTCAACAGGGGTTCTCCTACAATGAGCAGTTCTTC
CDR3: CASSQQGFSYNEQFF
D: TRBD1
size: few
J: TRBJ2-1
V: TRBV18

DNA: TGTGCCAGCAGCAAAGCGGGATTCGCCTACAATGAGCAGTTCTTC
CDR3: CASSKAGFAYNEQFF
D: TRBD2
size: NA
J: TRBJ2-1
V: TRBV7-2

DNA: TGTGCCAGCTCACTAAACTCCGGGACAGGGGAAGAAAAACTGTTTTTT
CDR3: CASSLNSGTGEEKLFF
D: TRBD1
size: NA
J: TRBJ1-4
V: TRBV18

DNA: TGTGCCAGCAGCTCACAGGGACACACTGAAGCTTTCTTT
CDR3: CASSSQGHTEAFF
D: NA
size: NA
J: TRBJ1-1
V: TRBV7-2

DNA: TGTGCCAGCAGCTGGGGACAGGGGAAGAATACTGAAGCTTTCTTT
CDR3: CASSWGQGKNTEAFF
D: TRBD1
size: NA
J: TRBJ1-1
V: TRBV7-8

DNA: TGTGCCAGCAGCCCGCGGGCTAGCTCCTACAATGAGCAGTTCTTC
CDR3: CASSPRASSYNEQFF
D: NA
size: NA
J: TRBJ2-1
V: TRBV5-4

DNA: TGTGCCAGCAGTTACTCGTCTCTTGAGGGCTACACCTTC
CDR3: CASSYSSLEGYTF
D: NA
size: once
J: TRBJ1-2
V: TRBV6-6

DNA: TGTGCCAGCAGCTTAGCTGGGTCCGGGACTACTTACAATGAGCAGTTCTTC
CDR3: CASSLAGSGTTYNEQFF
D: TRBD2
size: NA
J: TRBJ2-1
V: TRBV7-2

DNA: TGTGCCTGGAGTCGAGGGACAGGGAGCACAGATACGCAGTATTTT
CDR3: CAWSRGTGSTDTQYF
D: TRBD1
size: NA
J: TRBJ2-3
V: TRBV30

DNA: TGTGCCTGGAGTGTACCTCAGGAAGCCTACTCTGGAAACACCATATATTTT
CDR3: CAWSVPQEAYSGNTIYF
D: NA
size: NA
J: TRBJ1-3
V: TRBV30

DNA: TGCAGCGTTGAAGACAGGGTGAACACTGAAGCTTTCTTT
CDR3: CSVEDRVNTEAFF
D: NA
size: NA
J: TRBJ1-1
V: TRBV29-1

DNA: TGTGCCACCAGCACTGCTAGCCCGGGCGTTTCACCCCTCCACTTT
CDR3: CATSTASPGVSPLHF
D: NA
size: NA
J: TRBJ1-6
V: TRBV15

DNA: TGTGCCAGCTCACCGGGGGGACAGGAGAATGAAAAACTGTTTTTT
CDR3: CASSPGGQENEKLFF
D: TRBD1
size: NA
J: TRBJ1-4
V: TRBV18

DNA: TGTGCCAGCAGGGCCGGGACAGGCTCCTACAATGAGCAGTTCTTC
CDR3: CASRAGTGSYNEQFF
D: TRBD1
size: NA
J: TRBJ2-1
V: TRBV7-3

DNA: TGTGCCAGCGACAGAGGAGTCTACAATGAGCAGTTCTTC
CDR3: CASDRGVYNEQFF
D: NA
size: NA
J: TRBJ2-1
V: TRBV7-9

DNA: TGTGCCAGCAGTTTAGGTTCGGCAGGGTCTGAAAAACTGTTTTTT
CDR3: CASSLGSAGSEKLFF
D: NA
size: NA
J: TRBJ1-4
V: TRBV28

DNA: TGTGTCAGCAAAACAGGGGAGTATGAAAAACTGTTTTTT
CDR3: CVSKTGEYEKLFF
D: TRBD1
size: NA
J: TRBJ1-4
V: TRBV2

DNA: TGTGCCAGCTCACCACATTCGACAGTCACAGATACGCAGTATTTT
CDR3: CASSPHSTVTDTQYF
D: NA
size: NA
J: TRBJ2-3
V: TRBV18

DNA: TGTGCCAGCTCACCACCGAGGGACAGGTTTCCGGCTGGGGCCAACGTCCTGACTTTC
CDR3: CASSPPRDRFPAGANVLTF
D: TRBD1
size: NA
J: TRBJ2-6
V: TRBV18

DNA: TGCGCCAGCAGAACAGGGTTTGATTCACCCCTCCACTTT
CDR3: CASRTGFDSPLHF
D: NA
size: few
J: TRBJ1-6
V: TRBV5-1

DNA: TGTGCCAGCAGTGAAATGACAGGTATTAGCAATCAGCCCCAGCATTTT
CDR3: CASSEMTGISNQPQHF
D: NA
size: NA
J: TRBJ1-5
V: TRBV6-1

DNA: TGTGCCAGTAGTCCTTCGACAGGGCAAAAACTGTTTTTT
CDR3: CASSPSTGQKLFF
D: TRBD1
size: NA
J: TRBJ1-4
V: TRBV19

DNA: TGTGCCAGCAGACCCGGTGGGGGCGGTGGCAATCAGCCCCAGCATTTT
CDR3: CASRPGGGGGNQPQHF
D: NA
size: NA
J: TRBJ1-5
V: TRBV28

DNA: TGTGCCAGCCGCTCAGGGACTAACTATGGCTACACCTTC
CDR3: CASRSGTNYGYTF
D: NA
size: NA
J: TRBJ1-2
V: TRBV28

DNA: TGTGCCAGCAGCCAAGACCGGGAACGTCTGTACTTC
CDR3: CASSQDRERLYF
D: NA
size: NA
J: TRBJ2-7
V: TRBV14

DNA: TGTGCCTGGAGGGGGCTAGCGGTCCACAATGAGCAGTTCTTC
CDR3: CAWRGLAVHNEQFF
D: TRBD2
size: NA
J: TRBJ2-1
V: TRBV30

DNA: TGTGCCAGCAGCACGGACAGGGTAAATCAGCCCCAGCATTTT
CDR3: CASSTDRVNQPQHF
D: TRBD1
size: NA
J: TRBJ1-5
V: TRBV6-5

DNA: TGTGCCAGCAGCCGAGCGGGACACACAGATACGCAGTATTTT
CDR3: CASSRAGHTDTQYF
D: NA
size: NA
J: TRBJ2-3
V: TRBV9

DNA: TGTGCCAGCTCACCACAGGGGCTGAACACTGAAGCTTTCTTT
CDR3: CASSPQGLNTEAFF
D: NA
size: once
J: TRBJ1-1
V: TRBV18

DNA: TGCGCCAGCAGACGGACAAACGATAATTCACCCCTCCACTTT
CDR3: CASRRTNDNSPLHF
D: NA
size: NA
J: TRBJ1-6
V: TRBV5-1

DNA: TGTGCCAGCTCACCACCGAGTAGCGGGGACGTGGAGACCCAGTACTTC
CDR3: CASSPPSSGDVETQYF
D: TRBD2
size: NA
J: TRBJ2-5
V: TRBV18

DNA: TGCGCCAGCAGCTTGGGTGGGGGGGCCTCCTACAATGAGCAGTTCTTC
CDR3: CASSLGGGASYNEQFF
D: NA
size: once
J: TRBJ2-1
V: TRBV5-1

DNA: TGTGCCAGCAGCTCCTTAAACAGGGGAAGTTACGAGCAGTACTTC
CDR3: CASSSLNRGSYEQYF
D: TRBD1
size: NA
J: TRBJ2-7
V: TRBV7-9

DNA: TGTGCCAGCAGCTCACGGGGGGCGTTTTCGAATGAGCAGTTCTTC
CDR3: CASSSRGAFSNEQFF
D: NA
size: NA
J: TRBJ2-1
V: TRBV5-4

DNA: TGTGCCAGCCAAACTCATCCGGATGAAAAACTGTTTTTT
CDR3: CASQTHPDEKLFF
D: NA
size: NA
J: TRBJ1-4
V: TRBV28